This TCR beta chain came from a study of CD8 T cells in ankylosing spondylitis (dated by TCRdb to the late 2010s). Looking at the study overall: To find TCR variants linked to disease, the study profiled T cell receptor beta repertoires in ankylosing spondylitis patients and healthy donors. The full study cohort was made up of 25 ankylosing spondylitis patients and 108 healthy donors. Peripheral blood was sampled, and synovial fluid was additionally collected from ankylosing spondylitis patients. General study outcomes and caveats: The disease-linked clones were reported to be significantly enriched in matched synovial fluid samples from ankylosing spondylitis patients. The disease-linked clones had a CD8+ phenotype and were found at relatively low frequencies in peripheral blood. Some motif variants were previously reported in synovial fluid and blood of reactive arthritis patients, suggesting common disease-initiation mechanisms. Blood from ankylosing spondylitis patients appeared to be characterized by a TCR beta motif composed of under ten highly homologous amino acid variants.

In this sample, this clonotype turned up a few times. What antigen it recognizes has not been identified. Base qualities were left out, and no much larger clone turns up one base away. The listed sequencing device is Illumina HiSeq 2500. Quantitative 5'-RACE with molecular barcodes was the method used to prepare the TCR beta libraries. The authors' pipeline ran thus. A new computational method, built on a probabilistic model of VDJ rearrangement, was used to identify disease-linked TCR variants. TCRdb ran its own pipeline on the public reads, namely fastp trimming at Q25 and MiXCR clone calling, and kept in-frame beta chains. Rows matching on CDR3 protein sequence are summarized as one entry with the most common DNA and genes. The V and J calls, along with clone size, are taken from TCRdb and not from the paper's own processing. This sample has around 150,000 distinct CDR3 sequences in its table, and around a tenth of those were observed once. Approximately 32% of the sample is taken by the ten largest.

The CDR3 spans 15 residues, from the cysteine through the phenylalanine. Solely the CDR3 DNA is kept, with 45 bases framed from the first base. The germline V gene (reference sequence) supplies CDR1 DFQATT and CDR2 SNEGSKA. Trimming at the junction amounts to 3 bases on V and 7 bases on J, and the germline ends lie 19 bases apart. Sequenced sample: blood, either unsorted or a sorted T cell fraction (not recorded which). The chain was built from TRBV20-1 and TRBJ2-1; the D segment cannot be called with confidence. The TCR originated in a male donor with ankylosing spondylitis or in good health (not recorded which). The bases are TGCAGTGCTAGCGATTTAGGAGCCAGTTCGAATGAGCAGTTCTTC. It codes for CSASDLGASSNEQFF.